These 15 T cell receptor beta chains share one sample of origin, sequenced in a study of PD-1 blockade in classical Hodgkin lymphoma. The protocol was immunoSEQ multiplex PCR, while the TCRdb copy is restricted to in-frame clones and leaves out a portion. The data show roughly 100,000 clones, about nine tenths seen once. Regarding time point: cycle 4 day 1 (C4D1), after about 6 weeks of nivolumab. Every patient relapsed after autologous stem cell transplantation, and brentuximab vedotin exposure varied. Material: peripheral blood mononuclear cells (PBMCs), obtained before the fourth cycle of nivolumab. The receptors originated from a human donor with classical Hodgkin lymphoma.

This sequence joins TRBV19 and TRBJ2-1; D is perhaps TRBD2 (5 bases). Trimming cost V 3 bases and J 0 bases, with 18 bases left between them. Germline lookup yields CDR1 LNHDA and CDR2 SQIVND (reference sequence). The CDR3 has 18 residues. The CDR3 sequence: CASSIRHIPRGSYNEQFF. CDR3 coding DNA: TGTGCCAGTAGTATTCGTCACATTCCACGGGGCTCCTACAATGAGCAGTTCTTC.

This chain joins TRBV7-2 and TRBJ2-2; D not resolved. The CDR3 sequence is 16 residues long. The germline CDR1 and CDR2 sequences are SGHTA and FQGNSA. V dropped 5 bases and J dropped 4 bases, with 17 bases sitting between them. DNA of the CDR3: TGTGCCAGCAGCACGCGACACAAAATTTCCACCGGGGAGCTGTTTTTT. Protein: CASSTRHKISTGELFF.

V is TRBV19 and J is TRBJ2-7; D perhaps matches TRBD2 (6 bases). Germline V gene sequence: CDR1 LNHDA, CDR2 SQIVND (reference sequence). Trimming removed 1 base from V and 0 bases from J, with 10 bases in between. The length of the CDR3 is 15 residues. The CDR3 region has the DNA TGTGCCAGTAGTATAGGGCGGCGGGGCTCCTACGAGCAGTACTTC. This translates into CASSIGRRGSYEQYF.

The chain carries TRBV14 and TRBJ2-5, with D perhaps given as TRBD1 or TRBD2 (5 bases each). The CDR3 is made up of 17 amino acids. The V end lost 1 base, the J end lost 5 bases, and 20 bases lay between the germline ends. Germline V gene lookup returns CDR1 SGHDN and CDR2 FVKESK. The CDR3, as DNA: TGTGCCAGCAGCCAAGCTTGGGGGAGTCTCAAGGAGGAGACCCAGTACTTC. It is translated as CASSQAWGSLKEETQYF.

This clone was seen a handful of times. The CDR3 here is CASSDGMAGNTIYF. CDR3 DNA: TGTGCCAGCAGTGACGGGATGGCTGGAAACACCATATATTTT. The chain recombines TRBV25-1 with TRBJ1-3; D call uncertain. V lost 3 bases and J 2 bases, leaving 8 bases between the germline ends. The CDR3 runs 14 residues. Germline values: CDR1 MGHDK, CDR2 SYGVNS. Looking up the rest from reference TRBV25-1 and TRBJ1-3 gives the full variable domain: EADIYQTPRYLVIGTGKKITLECSQTMGHDKMYWYQQDPGMELHLIHYSYGVNSTEKGDLSSESTVSRIRTEHFPLTLESARPSHTSQYLCASSDGMAGNTIYFGEGSWLTVV.

The chain carries TRBV6-5 and TRBJ1-1; no clear D gene. The CDR3 covers 12 residues. V was pared by 7 bases and J by 7 bases, with 13 bases between. The germline V gene encodes CDR1 MNHEY and CDR2 SVGAGI. CDR3 nucleotides: TGTGCCAGCATTATCGGCGATAATGAAGCTTTCTTT. Its translation is CASIIGDNEAFF.

The table lists this clone with a few counts. The chain joins TRBV19 to TRBJ1-2; D is possibly TRBD1 (5 bases). The germline V and J ends were trimmed by 9 bases and 2 bases, with 19 bases remaining between them. The CDR3 is 15 residues long. In germline, CDR1 is LNHDA, CDR2 SQIVND (reference sequence). CDR3: CASWTSRRANYGYTF. The CDR3 coding sequence is TGTGCCAGCTGGACCTCGCGCAGGGCGAACTATGGCTACACCTTC.

This clone was observed a single time. The chain employs TRBV5-6 and TRBJ1-2; 9 bases fit TRBD1. Germline CDR1 is SGHDT and CDR2 is YYEEEE. J gave up 4 bases and V 4 bases, and 5 bases lay outside the gene matches. This CDR3 contains 14 residues. The DNA for the CDR3 is TGTGCCAGCAGCCCGCGGACAGGGGTCTATGGCTACACCTTC. Its protein product is CASSPRTGVYGYTF.

The V gene is TRBV7-8, the J gene TRBJ2-1, with 7 nucleotides matching TRBD2. The V gene's germline CDR1 is SGHVS and CDR2 FQNEAQ. With 3 bases clipped from V and 9 bases from J, the junction kept 5 bases outside the gene matches. The CDR3 has 13 residues. The CDR3 nucleotides are TGTGCCAGCAGCTTGCGAGGGAGGGGTGAGCAGTTCTTC. Translated, it gives CASSLRGRGEQFF.

V gene TRBV5-4 combines with J gene TRBJ2-3, with 14 bases that match TRBD2. V lost 4 bases to trimming and J lost 4 bases; unmatched junction nucleotides: 11. Germline V CDR1 and CDR2: SGHNT, YYREEE (reference sequence). CDR3 size: 18 residues. Here the CDR3 reads CASSPGLAGGTPPDTQYF. CDR3 DNA: TGTGCCAGCAGCCCCGGACTAGCGGGAGGAACACCCCCAGATACGCAGTATTTT. Variable domain in full (rest from reference TRBV5-4 and TRBJ2-3): ETGVTQSPTHLIKTRGQQVTLRCSSQSGHNTVSWYQQALGQGPQFIFQYYREEENGRGNFPPRFSGLQFPNYSSELNVNALELDDSALYLCASSPGLAGGTPPDTQYFGPGTRLTVL.

The V gene is TRBV7-9, the J gene TRBJ2-3; 8 bases are a match to TRBD1. Trimming removed 5 bases from V and 4 bases from J; junction bases left unmatched: 11. Germline V gene sequence: CDR1 SEHNR, CDR2 FQNEAQ (reference sequence). The CDR3 sequence is 16 residues long. CDR3 bases: TGTGCCAGCAGCCAGGACAGGGAAATATATGCAGATACGCAGTATTTT. This sequence encodes CASSQDREIYADTQYF.

This chain joins TRBV5-4 and TRBJ2-2; D possibly matches TRBD1 or TRBD2 (6 bases each). The germline V and J ends were trimmed by 7 bases and 3 bases, with 25 bases remaining between them. Germline V CDR1 and CDR2: SGHNT, YYREEE (reference sequence). The CDR3 extends over 18 amino acids. This chain's CDR3 is CASGYLKLGGGDTGELFF. The DNA for the CDR3 is TGTGCCAGCGGGTATCTCAAACTAGGGGGAGGAGACACCGGGGAGCTGTTTTTT.

This clone appeared a single time. This chain uses TRBV28 with TRBJ2-7; no reliable D call. Trimming cost V 2 bases and J 4 bases, with 15 bases left between them. CDR3 length: 15 amino acids. Germline V lookup: CDR1 MDHEN, CDR2 SYDVKM. CDR3 sequence reads: CASSLPDSNRYEQYF. CDR3 in DNA: TGTGCCAGCAGTTTACCCGACTCAAATCGTTACGAGCAGTACTTC. The whole variable domain, remainder taken from reference TRBV28 and TRBJ2-7, is DVKVTQSSRYLVKRTGEKVFLECVQDMDHENMFWYRQDPGLGLRLIYFSYDVKMKEKGDIPEGYSVSREKKERFSLILESASTNQTSMYLCASSLPDSNRYEQYFGPGTRLTVT.

J is TRBJ1-4 and V is TRBV30; D remains unclear. Trimming cost V 1 base and J 0 bases, with 9 bases left between them. The germline gives CDR1 GTSNPN, CDR2 SVGIG (reference sequence). This CDR3 spans 15 amino acids. The CDR3 DNA reads as TGTGCCTGGAGTGACCGGGGTCCAACTAATGAAAAACTGTTTTTT. As protein: CAWSDRGPTNEKLFF.

The chain joins TRBV2 to TRBJ2-7; TRBD1 is a possible D gene (6 bases). V lost 3 bases and J 2 bases, leaving 8 bases between the germline ends. There are 13 residues in the CDR3. Germline CDR1 reads SNHLY; CDR2 reads FYNNEI. The CDR3, as DNA: TGTGCCAGCAGTGATAGGACAGCCTACGAGCAGTACTTC. Translating it yields CASSDRTAYEQYF.